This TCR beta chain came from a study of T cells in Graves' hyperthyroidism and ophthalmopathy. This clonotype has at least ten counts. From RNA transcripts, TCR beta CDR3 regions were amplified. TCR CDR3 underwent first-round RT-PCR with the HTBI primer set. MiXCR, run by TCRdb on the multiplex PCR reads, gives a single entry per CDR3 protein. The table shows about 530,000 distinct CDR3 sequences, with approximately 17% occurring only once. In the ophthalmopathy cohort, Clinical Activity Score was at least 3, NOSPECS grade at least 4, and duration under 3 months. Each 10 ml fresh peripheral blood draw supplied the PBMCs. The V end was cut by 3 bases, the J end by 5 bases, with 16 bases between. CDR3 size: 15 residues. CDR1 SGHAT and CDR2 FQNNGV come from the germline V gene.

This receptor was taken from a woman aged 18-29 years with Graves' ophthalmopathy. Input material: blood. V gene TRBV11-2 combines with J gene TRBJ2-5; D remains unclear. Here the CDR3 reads CASSFRTGVGETQYF. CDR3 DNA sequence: TGTGCCAGCAGCTTCCGGACCGGAGTCGGGGAGACCCAGTACTTC.